The rows below give T cell receptor beta chains drawn from one sample of a study of T-cell reconstitution after alpha-beta-depleted transplantation in children. Via MiXCR, TCRdb re-called the PCR reads, giving one row per CDR3 protein. This sample has about 460,000 distinct CDR3 sequences, with under 15% found just once. The sequencing here drew on PBMCs from the stem cell graft donor, taken from the stem cell graft. All receptors derive from a human donor who donated a stem cell graft to a child with combined immunodeficiency. Each CDR3 is given with its conserved first and last residue. Each record gives: J gene, V gene, clone size, D gene, CDR3 protein, CDR3 DNA. D genes are given only for firm matches. A row's size may be missing; if present it is once, few, many or a size class.

TRBJ2-3 | TRBV6-5 | few | TRBD1 | CASSSRTGREKDTQYF | TGTGCCAGCAGCTCTCGGACAGGGCGGGAAAAAGATACGCAGTATTTT
TRBJ2-7 | TRBV7-3 | NA | TRBD2 | CASSEGGGPTYEQYF | TGTGCCAGCAGCGAAGGCGGGGGACCCACCTACGAGCAGTACTTC
TRBJ2-5 | TRBV10-3 | many | NA | CAISESREGETQYF | TGTGCCATCAGTGAGTCCAGGGAAGGAGAGACCCAGTACTTC
TRBJ2-1 | TRBV12-3/TRBV12-4 | few | NA | CASSFGVSSYNEQFF | TGTGCCAGCAGTTTCGGGGTCAGCTCCTACAATGAGCAGTTCTTC
TRBJ1-4 | TRBV27 | many | NA | CASSLTQGGGEKLFF | TGTGCCAGCAGTTTAACACAGGGAGGAGGGGAAAAACTGTTTTTT
TRBJ2-7 | TRBV4-2 | NA | NA | CASSHLGQSYEQYF | TGTGCCAGCAGCCACCTCGGACAGTCATACGAGCAGTACTTC
TRBJ2-7 | TRBV6-6 | NA | NA | CASSTDSAEQYF | TGTGCCAGCAGTACGGACAGTGCCGAGCAGTACTTC
TRBJ2-7 | TRBV7-2 | few | NA | CASSLAIISYEQYF | TGTGCCAGCAGCTTAGCGATCATCTCCTACGAGCAGTACTTC
TRBJ2-7 | TRBV30 | few | NA | CAWSRGRAFYYEQYF | TGTGCCTGGAGCCGTGGCAGGGCCTTCTACTACGAGCAGTACTTC
TRBJ2-5 | TRBV24-1 | many | NA | CATRDSGQETQYF | TGTGCCACCAGGGACAGCGGACAAGAGACCCAGTACTTC
TRBJ1-2 | TRBV9 | NA | NA | CASSVATGFNYGYTF | TGTGCCAGCAGCGTAGCCACCGGATTTAACTATGGCTACACCTTC
TRBJ2-7 | TRBV24-1 | NA | NA | CATSQGPVDEQYF | TGTGCCACCAGCCAGGGCCCGGTGGACGAGCAGTACTTC
TRBJ2-5 | TRBV20-1 | many | TRBD2 | CSAHRRGWEGETQYF | TGCAGTGCCCATCGGCGGGGGTGGGAGGGTGAGACCCAGTACTTC
TRBJ1-6 | TRBV5-1 | many | NA | CASSLAAQGFSPLHF | TGCGCCAGCAGCTTGGCGGCCCAGGGATTTTCACCCCTCCACTTT
TRBJ2-3 | TRBV12-3/TRBV12-4 | many | NA | CASSFPGPDTQYF | TGTGCCAGCAGTTTCCCGGGACCGGATACGCAGTATTTT
TRBJ2-7 | TRBV29-1 | few | TRBD2 | CSVAGTSGRYEQYF | TGCAGCGTTGCTGGGACTAGCGGGAGGTACGAGCAGTACTTC
TRBJ2-1 | TRBV20-1 | NA | NA | CSAESSVNEQFF | TGCAGTGCTGAATCTAGTGTCAATGAGCAGTTCTTC
TRBJ1-5 | TRBV12-3/TRBV12-4 | few | NA | CASSNGRFNQPQHF | TGTGCCAGCAGTAACGGACGGTTTAATCAGCCCCAGCATTTT
TRBJ1-2 | TRBV12-3/TRBV12-4 | many | NA | CASSLMDSGYTF | TGTGCCAGCAGTTTAATGGACAGTGGCTACACCTTC
TRBJ2-1 | TRBV12-3/TRBV12-4 | many | NA | CASSGNEQFF | TGTGCCAGCAGTGGCAATGAGCAGTTCTTC
TRBJ2-7 | TRBV7-2 | few | NA | CASSIRGRSSYEQYF | TGTGCCAGCAGCATAAGGGGCCGGAGCTCCTACGAGCAGTACTTC
TRBJ1-5 | TRBV7-9 | NA | NA | CASSSSRGNQPQHF | TGTGCCAGCAGCTCTTCGAGGGGTAATCAGCCCCAGCATTTT
TRBJ2-2 | TRBV7-8 | NA | TRBD1 | CASSLWTGADTGELFF | TGTGCCAGCAGCCTCTGGACAGGGGCGGACACCGGGGAGCTGTTTTTT
TRBJ1-5 | TRBV12-3/TRBV12-4 | NA | NA | CASSFMGLGQPQHF | TGTGCCAGCAGTTTTATGGGGCTAGGGCAGCCCCAGCATTTT
TRBJ1-2 | TRBV7-9 | NA | NA | CASSRDRVYGYTF | TGTGCCAGCAGCCGAGACAGAGTCTATGGCTACACCTTC
TRBJ2-3 | TRBV6-1 | few | NA | CASRPPGLDTQYF | TGTGCCAGCAGACCCCCTGGATTGGATACGCAGTATTTT
TRBJ2-5 | TRBV11-3 | NA | TRBD1 | CASSLTGTGVEETQYF | TGTGCCAGCAGCTTAACCGGGACAGGGGTAGAGGAGACCCAGTACTTC
TRBJ2-1 | TRBV3-1 | few | NA | CASSQAGRQQFF | TGTGCCAGCAGCCAAGCTGGTAGACAGCAGTTCTTC